This T cell receptor beta chain was recovered during a study of blood T cell repertoires in COVID-19. Profiling relied on immunoSEQ multiplex PCR, and the TCRdb table lists in-frame clones only, not all of them. The data contain more than 200,000 clones, 70% to 90% of them singletons. The CDR3 has 16 amino acids. Germline V gene lookup returns CDR1 SGHNT and CDR2 YYREEE (reference sequence). V trimming: 4 bases; J trimming: 7 bases; junction bases outside the gene matches: 13. This clonotype was sampled from a woman aged 25-40 years with COVID-19, enrolled during active disease. Input material: peripheral blood. The V gene is TRBV5-4, the J gene TRBJ1-4; 7 bases fit TRBD1. The DNA for the CDR3 is TGTGCCAGCAGCCCCCGTGGGCCAGGGGACAGTGAAAAACTGTTTTTT. It specifies CASSPRGPGDSEKLFF.